The sequence of this T cell receptor beta chain was determined in a study of blood T cell repertoires in COVID-19. Study context: T cells, B-cell-depleted T cells, or PBMCs provided the cDNA or gDNA that served as material.

Using immunoSEQ multiplex PCR, the repertoire was profiled, and TCRdb retains in-frame clones only, with some absent. Among about 230,000 clones, around 84% were seen once, and the ten largest hold more than 9%. The CDR3 is 13 amino acids. The V gene's germline CDR1 is DFQATT and CDR2 SNEGSKA (reference sequence). Trimming left V 3 bases short and J 8 bases short, with 13 bases between. The clonotype comes from a man over 45 with COVID-19, enrolled during active disease. The sequenced sample was peripheral blood. The chain has TRBV20-1 and TRBJ1-4, with TRBD1 as a possible D gene (5 bases). Written as DNA, the CDR3 is TGCAGTGCTAGTGGGGCTGGAGGGGAAAAACTGTTTTTT. Translation gives CSASGAGGEKLFF.